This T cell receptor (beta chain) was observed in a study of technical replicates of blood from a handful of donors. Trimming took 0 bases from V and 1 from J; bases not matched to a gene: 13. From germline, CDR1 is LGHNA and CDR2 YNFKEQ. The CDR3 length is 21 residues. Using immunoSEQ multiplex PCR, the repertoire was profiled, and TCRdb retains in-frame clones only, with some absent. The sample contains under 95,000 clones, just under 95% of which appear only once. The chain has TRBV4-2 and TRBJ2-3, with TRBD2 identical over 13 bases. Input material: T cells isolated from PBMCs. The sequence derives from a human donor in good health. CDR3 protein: CASSQDLIVPGLAGGTDTQYF. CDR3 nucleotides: TGTGCCAGCAGCCAAGATCTAATAGTGCCTGGACTAGCGGGGGGCACAGATACGCAGTATTTT.